Listed here are 18 T cell receptor beta chains from one sample, sequenced in a study of blood T cell repertoires in COVID-19. TCRdb's table, derived via immunoSEQ multiplex PCR, lists solely in-frame clones and lacks some. The sample shows about 210,000 clones, about four fifths of them seen only once. The sequencing sample was made of PBMCs or T cells enriched from blood (not recorded which). These receptors were collected from a woman in her forties or fifties with acute COVID-19.

This sequence joins TRBV28 and TRBJ2-7, with 11 positions matching TRBD1. The V gene's germline CDR1 is MDHEN and CDR2 SYDVKM. V was pared by 8 bases and J by 1 base, with 4 bases of the junction left unmatched. The CDR3 has 14 residues. CDR3 sequence (DNA): TGTGCCAGCTTCGGGACAGGGGGTTCCTACGAGCAGTACTTC. Translating gives CASFGTGGSYEQYF.

This chain links TRBV7-2 with TRBJ2-2; TRBD2 agrees at 8 bases. V shed 5 bases and J 6 bases; nucleotides not matched to a gene: 8. The V gene's germline CDR1 is SGHTA and CDR2 FQGNSA. This CDR3 spans 15 amino acids. The CDR3 sequence is CASSRNPRGAGELFF. CDR3 DNA: TGTGCCAGCAGCAGGAATCCGCGGGGGGCCGGGGAGCTGTTTTTT.

The chain combines TRBV7-2 with TRBJ2-7; tentative D call: TRBD2 (6 bases). CDR3 length: 15 amino acids. Germline V gene lookup returns CDR1 SGHTA and CDR2 FQGNSA. Trimming removed 3 bases from V and 6 bases from J, with 18 bases in between. CDR3 DNA sequence: TGTGCCAGCAGCTTGGGGGTTGGGACTTCGGGCGAGCAGTACTTC. It yields the protein CASSLGVGTSGEQYF.

This clone turned up a few times. V and J are TRBV18 and TRBJ1-2; unclear D gene. The CDR3 sequence is 16 residues long. Trimming cost V 2 bases and J 5 bases, with 18 bases left between them. Germline assignment: CDR1 KGHSH and CDR2 LQKENI. Here the CDR3 DNA reads TGTGCCAGCTCACCAAAAACAGAGAATCGGCTTTATGGCTACACCTTC. Protein product: CASSPKTENRLYGYTF.

This chain uses TRBV29-1 with TRBJ2-1; no reliable D call. Germline V gives CDR1 SQVTM, CDR2 ANQGSEA. This CDR3 comprises 11 residues. Trimming removed 3 bases at V and 12 bases at J, with 12 bases between. The CDR3 spells CSVESSVGQFF. The CDR3 DNA is TGCAGCGTTGAGTCGTCGGTTGGGCAGTTCTTC.

This clone was recorded only once. The rearrangement uses TRBV4-1 and TRBJ2-1; TRBD1 might be the D (5 bases). Germline CDR1 is MGHRA and CDR2 is YSYEKL. V lost 5 bases to trimming and J lost 5 bases, with 16 bases between them. CDR3 length: 15 amino acids. The DNA for the CDR3 is TGCGCCAGCAGCTCCCCTTCAACAGGAAACAATGAGCAGTTCTTC. This sequence encodes CASSSPSTGNNEQFF.

The chain has TRBV3-1 (or the pseudogene TRBV3-2) and TRBJ1-1; D is undetermined. The V end lost 3 bases, the J end lost 2 bases, and 7 bases lay between the germline ends. The CDR3 has 13 residues. Germline V CDR1 and CDR2: LGHDT, YNNKEL (reference sequence). The CDR3 spells CASSQTLNTEAFF. CDR3 nucleotides: TGTGCCAGCAGCCAGACTTTAAACACTGAAGCTTTCTTT.

The rearrangement links TRBV6-5 to TRBJ2-7; tentatively, D is TRBD1 (5 bases). This CDR3 is 15 amino acids long. CDR1 is MNHEY, CDR2 SVGAGI, per germline. Between the trimmed V and J ends, which lost 0 bases and 5 bases, there was a span of 14 bases. The CDR3: CASSYSGADQDEQYF. CDR3 nucleotide sequence: TGTGCCAGCAGTTACTCAGGGGCAGACCAGGACGAGCAGTACTTC.

CDR3 protein: CAIMGQGDYEQYF. The CDR3 DNA reads TGTGCCATCATGGGACAGGGGGACTACGAGCAGTACTTC. V gene TRBV10-3 combines with J gene TRBJ2-7; 11 bases are a match to TRBD1. The CDR3 has 13 amino acids. Germline trimming cut 7 bases from V and 3 bases from J; bases unmatched to any gene: 2. Germline V CDR1 and CDR2: ENHRY, SYGVKD.

The chain employs TRBV29-1 and TRBJ2-1; possibly TRBD1 for D (5 bases). CDR1 and CDR2 from the germline V gene are SQVTM and ANQGSEA. Deletions cut 1 base from V and 7 bases from J, with 11 bases between. The CDR3 consists of 13 residues. The CDR3 loop reads CSVEGRVSNEQFF. CDR3 nucleotides: TGCAGCGTTGAAGGCAGGGTTAGTAATGAGCAGTTCTTC.

The chain joins TRBV19 to TRBJ2-4; possible D gene TRBD1, 6 bases. CDR3 size: 13 residues. Looked up from germline, CDR1 is LNHDA and CDR2 is SQIVND (reference sequence). V gave up 3 bases and J gave up 9 bases, with 12 bases separating them. CDR3 nucleotide sequence: TGTGCCAGTAGTATTAAGCAAGGGGGCATTCAGTACTTC. This codes for CASSIKQGGIQYF.

This chain connects TRBV6-1 to TRBJ1-1; the match to TRBD1 covers 7 bases. V lost 5 bases and J lost 4; bases outside the gene matches: 1. This CDR3 comprises 12 residues. Germline-derived CDR1 and CDR2 are MNHNS and SASEGT. The CDR3 sequence is CASSWDSTEAFF. The CDR3 DNA is TGTGCCAGCAGTTGGGACAGCACTGAAGCTTTCTTT.

J is TRBJ2-7 and V is TRBV30, with D possibly being TRBD2 (6 bases). The V and J ends lost 1 base and 4 bases respectively, with 8 bases between them. The CDR3 runs 12 residues. Germline-derived CDR1 and CDR2 are GTSNPN and SVGIG (reference sequence). Here the CDR3 reads CAWSGGRYEQYF. The CDR3 DNA follows: TGTGCCTGGAGTGGGGGGAGGTACGAGCAGTACTTC.

The J gene is TRBJ1-1, the V gene TRBV2; 7 positions match TRBD1. CDR3 length: 12 residues. Germline V gene data show CDR1 as SNHLY and CDR2 as FYNNEI. V shed 9 bases and J 3 bases; nucleotides not matched to a gene: 4. The CDR3 is CASQTGDTEAFF. The DNA for the CDR3 is TGTGCCAGTCAAACAGGGGACACTGAAGCTTTCTTT.

The chain uses TRBV5-8 and TRBJ2-5, with TRBD1 matching over 7 bases. The CDR3 contains 16 residues. Germline CDR1 and CDR2: SGHTS and YDEGEE. Trimming took 4 bases from V and 1 from J; bases not matched to a gene: 10. CDR3 nucleotides: TGTGCCAGCAGCCCTAAGGGACAGTTAATCCAAGAGACCCAGTACTTC. Protein sequence: CASSPKGQLIQETQYF.

This chain connects TRBV6-1 to TRBJ2-2; the D is unclear. The germline V gene encodes CDR1 MNHNS and CDR2 SASEGT. The ends were cut back, 3 bases at V and 6 bases at J, with 5 bases in the middle. This CDR3 is built from 12 residues. CDR3 in DNA: TGTGCCAGCAGTGACGAGTCCGGGGAGCTGTTTTTT. It translates to CASSDESGELFF.

The chain has TRBV28 and TRBJ1-2, with D perhaps matching TRBD1 (5 bases). The CDR3 totals 14 residues. Trimming shortened V by 2 bases and J by 0 bases, and 7 bases separated the two germline ends. Germline CDR1 reads MDHEN; CDR2 reads SYDVKM. CDR3 region: CASSLGTANYGYTF. The CDR3 DNA sequence: TGTGCCAGCAGTTTAGGGACTGCTAACTATGGCTACACCTTC.

As for this clone: At the DNA level, this CDR3 is encoded by other sequences in the same sample as well. The J gene is TRBJ1-5, the V gene TRBV6-5; weak D call: TRBD1 (6 bases). In germline, CDR1 is MNHEY, CDR2 SVGAGI. The length of the CDR3 is 13 residues. Trimming removed 6 bases from V and 4 bases from J, with 10 bases in between. The CDR3 protein is CASSRQANQPQHF. The CDR3 nucleotides are TGTGCCAGCAGCAGACAGGCGAATCAGCCCCAGCATTTT.